This TCR beta chain emerged from a study of vaccination and CD4 T cells after COVID-19. Study-level findings and limits: Convalescent participants were relatively few, and none had early post-infection timepoints studied. SARS-CoV-2-reactive clonotypes showed a nonsignificant median rise from 21 to 38. Researchers report that a median roughly 86% of reactive clones in convalescent patients surfaced only post-vaccination.

With the Oncomine TCR Beta short-read assay, DNA from cultured CD4+ T cells was sequenced. From the PCR reads, TCRdb called clonotypes with MiXCR, one entry per CDR3 protein. Among approximately 5,000 distinct CDR3 sequences listed, roughly 27% were seen once. This clonotype appeared a few times. The target antigen is unknown. The V end lost 4 bases, the J end lost 2 bases, and 4 bases lay between the germline ends. CDR3 length: 12 residues. From germline, CDR1 is MNHNS and CDR2 SASEGT. Specified treatment: approximately nine-day PBMC culture with coronavirus spike peptide pools or control peptides (ViraFEST assay). CD4+ T lymphocytes from the unexposed donor were collected before the COVID-19 pandemic (2011-2018).

The gene calls are TRBV6-1 and TRBJ2-3; D is uncertain. The source of this sequence is a human donor in good health. Specimen: CD4+ T cells from blood, cultured in vitro. The CDR3 bases are TGTGCCAGCAGTGCGTACACAGATACGCAGTATTTT. Translating it yields CASSAYTDTQYF.